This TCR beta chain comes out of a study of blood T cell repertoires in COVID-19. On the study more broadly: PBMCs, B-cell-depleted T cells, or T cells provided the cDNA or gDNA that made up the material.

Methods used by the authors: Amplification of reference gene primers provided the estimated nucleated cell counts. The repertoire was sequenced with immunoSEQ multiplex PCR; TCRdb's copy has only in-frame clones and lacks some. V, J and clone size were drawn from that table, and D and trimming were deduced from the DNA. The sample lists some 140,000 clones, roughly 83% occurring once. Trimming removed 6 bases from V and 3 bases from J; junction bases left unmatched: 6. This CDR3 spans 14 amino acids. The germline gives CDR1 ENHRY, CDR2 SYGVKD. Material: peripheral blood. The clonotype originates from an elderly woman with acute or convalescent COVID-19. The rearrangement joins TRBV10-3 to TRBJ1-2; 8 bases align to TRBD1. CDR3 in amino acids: CAIRPGQGDYGYTF. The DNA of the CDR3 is TGTGCCATCAGACCAGGACAGGGTGACTATGGCTACACCTTC.